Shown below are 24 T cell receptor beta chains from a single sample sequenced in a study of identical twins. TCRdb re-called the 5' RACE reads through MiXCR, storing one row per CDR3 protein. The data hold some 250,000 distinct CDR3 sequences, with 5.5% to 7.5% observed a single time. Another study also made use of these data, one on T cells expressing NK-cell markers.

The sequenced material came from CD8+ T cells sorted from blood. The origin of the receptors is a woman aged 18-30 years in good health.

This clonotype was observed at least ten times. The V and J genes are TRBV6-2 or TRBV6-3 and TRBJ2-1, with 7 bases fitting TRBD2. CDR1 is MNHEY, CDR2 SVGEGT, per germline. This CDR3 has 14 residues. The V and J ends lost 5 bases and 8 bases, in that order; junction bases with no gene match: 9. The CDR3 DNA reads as TGTGCCAGCAGTCGGGGGGAGGGCAGTGATGAGCAGTTCTTC. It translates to CASSRGEGSDEQFF.

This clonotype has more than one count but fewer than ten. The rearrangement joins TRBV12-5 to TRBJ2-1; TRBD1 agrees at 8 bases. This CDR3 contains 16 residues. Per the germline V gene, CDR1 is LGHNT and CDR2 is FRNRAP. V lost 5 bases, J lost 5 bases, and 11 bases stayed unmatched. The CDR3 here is CASGDLDRGTNNEQFF. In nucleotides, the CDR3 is TGTGCTAGTGGTGACCTCGACAGGGGAACTAACAATGAGCAGTTCTTC.

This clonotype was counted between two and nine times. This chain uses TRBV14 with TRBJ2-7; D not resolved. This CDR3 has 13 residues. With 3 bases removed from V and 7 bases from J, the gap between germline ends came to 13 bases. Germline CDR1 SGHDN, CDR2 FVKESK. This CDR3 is CASSQGPLTEQYF. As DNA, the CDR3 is TGTGCCAGCAGCCAGGGCCCCCTCACAGAGCAGTACTTC.

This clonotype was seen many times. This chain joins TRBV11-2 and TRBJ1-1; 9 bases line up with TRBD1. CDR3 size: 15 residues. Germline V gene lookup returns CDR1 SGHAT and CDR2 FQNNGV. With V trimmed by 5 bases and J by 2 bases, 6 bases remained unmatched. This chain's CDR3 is CASSILTGGNTEAFF. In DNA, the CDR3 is TGTGCCAGCAGCATTTTGACAGGGGGAAACACTGAAGCTTTCTTT.

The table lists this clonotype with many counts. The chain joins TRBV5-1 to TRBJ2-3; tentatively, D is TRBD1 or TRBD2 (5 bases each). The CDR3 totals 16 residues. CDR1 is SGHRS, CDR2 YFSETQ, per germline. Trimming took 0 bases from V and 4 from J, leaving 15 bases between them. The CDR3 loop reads CASSLVGTSRPDTQYF. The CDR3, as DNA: TGCGCCAGCAGCTTGGTAGGGACGAGTAGACCAGATACGCAGTATTTT. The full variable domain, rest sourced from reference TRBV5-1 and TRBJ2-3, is KAGVTQTPRYLIKTRGQQVTLSCSPISGHRSVSWYQQTPGQGLQFLFEYFSETQRNKGNFPGRFSGRQFSNSRSEMNVSTLELGDSALYLCASSLVGTSRPDTQYFGPGTRLTVL.

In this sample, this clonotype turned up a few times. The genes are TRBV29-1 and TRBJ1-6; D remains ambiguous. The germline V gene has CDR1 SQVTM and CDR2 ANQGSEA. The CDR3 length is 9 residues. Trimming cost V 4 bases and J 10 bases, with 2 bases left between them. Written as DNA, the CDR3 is TGCAGCGTTGTGTCACCCCTCCACTTT. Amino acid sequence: CSVVSPLHF. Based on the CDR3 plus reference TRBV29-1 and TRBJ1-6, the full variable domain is SAVISQKPSRDICQRGTSLTIQCQVDSQVTMMFWYRQQPGQSLTLIATANQGSEATYESGFVIDKFPISRPNLTFSTLTVSNMSPEDSSIYLCSVVSPLHFGNGTRLTVT.

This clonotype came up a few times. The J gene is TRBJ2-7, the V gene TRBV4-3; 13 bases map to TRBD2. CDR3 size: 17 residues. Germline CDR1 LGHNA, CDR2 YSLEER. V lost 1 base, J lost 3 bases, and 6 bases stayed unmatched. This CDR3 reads CASSQGTSGGRGYEQYF. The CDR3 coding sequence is TGCGCCAGCAGCCAAGGGACTAGCGGGGGCCGGGGCTACGAGCAGTACTTC.

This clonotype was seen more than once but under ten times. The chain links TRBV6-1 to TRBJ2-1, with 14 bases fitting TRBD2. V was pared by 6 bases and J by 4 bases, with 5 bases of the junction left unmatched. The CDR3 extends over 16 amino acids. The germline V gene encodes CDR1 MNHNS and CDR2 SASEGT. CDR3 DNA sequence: TGTGCCAGCAGGGGACTAGCGGGAGCTAGATACAATGAGCAGTTCTTC. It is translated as CASRGLAGARYNEQFF.

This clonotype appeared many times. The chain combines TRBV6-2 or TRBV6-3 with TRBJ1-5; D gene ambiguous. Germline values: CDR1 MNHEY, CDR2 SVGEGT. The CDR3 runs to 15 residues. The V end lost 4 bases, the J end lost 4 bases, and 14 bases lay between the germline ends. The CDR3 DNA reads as TGTGCCAGCAGTTGGCAAGTCGGGATAAATCAGCCCCAGCATTTT. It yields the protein CASSWQVGINQPQHF.

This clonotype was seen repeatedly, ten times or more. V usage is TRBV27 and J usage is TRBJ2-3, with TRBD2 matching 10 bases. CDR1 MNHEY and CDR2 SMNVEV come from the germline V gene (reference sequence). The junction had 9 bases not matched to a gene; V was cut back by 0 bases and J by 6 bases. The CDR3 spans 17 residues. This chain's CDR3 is CASSLSQAGGREDTQYF. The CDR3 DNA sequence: TGTGCCAGCAGTTTATCCCAAGCGGGGGGGCGAGAGGATACGCAGTATTTT.

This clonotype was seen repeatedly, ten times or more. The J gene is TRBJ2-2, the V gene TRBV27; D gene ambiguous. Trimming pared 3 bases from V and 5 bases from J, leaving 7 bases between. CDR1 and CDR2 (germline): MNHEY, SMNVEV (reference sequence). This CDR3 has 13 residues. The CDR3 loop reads CASSFSITGELFF. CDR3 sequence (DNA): TGTGCCAGCAGTTTTTCAATAACCGGGGAGCTGTTTTTT.

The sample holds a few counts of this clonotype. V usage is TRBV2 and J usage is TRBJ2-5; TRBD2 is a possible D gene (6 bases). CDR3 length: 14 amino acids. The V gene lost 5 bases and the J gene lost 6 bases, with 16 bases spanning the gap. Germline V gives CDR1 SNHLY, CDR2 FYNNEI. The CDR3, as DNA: TGTGCCAGCAGTCCCTTGGGGGGATCGAAGACCCAGTACTTC. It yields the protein CASSPLGGSKTQYF.

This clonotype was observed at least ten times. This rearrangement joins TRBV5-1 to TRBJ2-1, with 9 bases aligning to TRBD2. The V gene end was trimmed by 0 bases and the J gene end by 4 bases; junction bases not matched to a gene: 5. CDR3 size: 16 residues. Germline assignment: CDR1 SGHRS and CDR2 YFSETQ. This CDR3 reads CASSLAAGGQYNEQFF. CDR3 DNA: TGCGCCAGCAGCTTGGCGGCGGGGGGGCAGTACAATGAGCAGTTCTTC.

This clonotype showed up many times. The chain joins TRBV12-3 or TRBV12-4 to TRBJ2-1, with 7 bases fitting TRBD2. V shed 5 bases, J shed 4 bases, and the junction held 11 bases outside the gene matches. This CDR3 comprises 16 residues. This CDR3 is CASSPLAWGGYNEQFF. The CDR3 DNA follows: TGTGCCAGCAGTCCCCTAGCTTGGGGGGGATACAATGAGCAGTTCTTC.

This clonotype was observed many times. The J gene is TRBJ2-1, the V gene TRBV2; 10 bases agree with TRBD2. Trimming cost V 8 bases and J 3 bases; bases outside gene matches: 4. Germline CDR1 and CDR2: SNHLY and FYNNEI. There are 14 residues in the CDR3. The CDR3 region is CASGAGGLYNEQFF. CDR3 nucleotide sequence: TGTGCCAGCGGAGCGGGGGGGCTCTACAATGAGCAGTTCTTC. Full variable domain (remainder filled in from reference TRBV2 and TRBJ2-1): EPEVTQTPSHQVTQMGQEVILRCVPISNHLYFYWYRQILGQKVEFLVSFYNNEISEKSEIFDDQFSVERPDGSNFTLKIRSTKLEDSAMYFCASGAGGLYNEQFFGPGTRLTVL.

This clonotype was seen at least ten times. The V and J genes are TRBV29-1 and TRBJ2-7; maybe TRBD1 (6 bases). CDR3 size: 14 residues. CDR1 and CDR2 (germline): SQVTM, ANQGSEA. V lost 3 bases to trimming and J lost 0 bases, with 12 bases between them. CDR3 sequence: CSVEGQGSSYEQYF. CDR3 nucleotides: TGCAGCGTTGAGGGGCAGGGGAGCTCCTACGAGCAGTACTTC.

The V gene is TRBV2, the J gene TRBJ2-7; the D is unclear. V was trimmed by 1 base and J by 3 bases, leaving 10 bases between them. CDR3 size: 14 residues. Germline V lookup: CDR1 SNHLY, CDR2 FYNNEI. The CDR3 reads CASSEENLDYEQYF. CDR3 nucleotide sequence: TGTGCCAGCAGTGAAGAGAACTTAGACTACGAGCAGTACTTC.

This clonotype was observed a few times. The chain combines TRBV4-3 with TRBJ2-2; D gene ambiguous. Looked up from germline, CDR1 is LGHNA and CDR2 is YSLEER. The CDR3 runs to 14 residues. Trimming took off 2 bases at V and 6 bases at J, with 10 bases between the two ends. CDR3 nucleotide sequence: TGCGCCAGCAGCCAACACGGCGGACCCGGGGAGCTGTTTTTT. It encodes CASSQHGGPGELFF.

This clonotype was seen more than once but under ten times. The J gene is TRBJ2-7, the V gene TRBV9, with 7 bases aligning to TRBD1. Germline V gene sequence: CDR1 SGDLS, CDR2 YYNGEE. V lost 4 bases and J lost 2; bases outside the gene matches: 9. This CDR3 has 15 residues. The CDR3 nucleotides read TGTGCCAGCAGCCAAACTGACAGGGCGGCCTACGAGCAGTACTTC. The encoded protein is CASSQTDRAAYEQYF.

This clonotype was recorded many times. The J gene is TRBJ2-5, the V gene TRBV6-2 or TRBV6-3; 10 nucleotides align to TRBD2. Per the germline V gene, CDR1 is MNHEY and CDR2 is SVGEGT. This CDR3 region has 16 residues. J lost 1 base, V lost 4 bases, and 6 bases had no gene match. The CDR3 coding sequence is TGTGCCAGCAGTTTTGGGACTAGCGTATCCCAAGAGACCCAGTACTTC. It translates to CASSFGTSVSQETQYF.

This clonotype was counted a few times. The CDR3 DNA follows: TGTGCTATCCCAGGGATCTCTGGCTACACCTTC. It codes for CAIPGISGYTF. V and J are TRBV2 and TRBJ1-2; perhaps TRBD1 as D (5 bases). This CDR3 has 11 residues. Germline CDR1 SNHLY, CDR2 FYNNEI.

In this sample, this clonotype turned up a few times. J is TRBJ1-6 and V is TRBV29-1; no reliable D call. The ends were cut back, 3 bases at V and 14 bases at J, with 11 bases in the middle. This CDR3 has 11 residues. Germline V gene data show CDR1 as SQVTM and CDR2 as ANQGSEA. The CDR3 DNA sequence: TGCAGCGTTGATGTTGCGGGGACCCTCCACTTT. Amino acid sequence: CSVDVAGTLHF.

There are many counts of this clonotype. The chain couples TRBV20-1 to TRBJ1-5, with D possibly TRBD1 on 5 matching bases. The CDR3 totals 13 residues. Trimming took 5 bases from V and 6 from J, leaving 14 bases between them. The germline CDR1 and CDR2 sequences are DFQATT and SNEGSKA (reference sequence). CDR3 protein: CSAAGHSLQPQHF. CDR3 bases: TGCAGTGCTGCGGGGCACAGTCTTCAGCCCCAGCATTTT.

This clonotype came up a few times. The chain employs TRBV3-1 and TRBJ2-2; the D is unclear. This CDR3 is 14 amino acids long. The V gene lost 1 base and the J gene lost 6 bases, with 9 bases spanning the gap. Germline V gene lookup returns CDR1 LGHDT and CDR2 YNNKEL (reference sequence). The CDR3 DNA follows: TGTGCCAGCAGCCAAGTACACCTTTCCGGGGAGCTGTTTTTT. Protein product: CASSQVHLSGELFF.